These 5 T cell receptor beta chains came from one sample sequenced in a study of blood T cell repertoires in COVID-19. Produced via immunoSEQ multiplex PCR; TCRdb's table is partial and in-frame only. The repertoire holds more than 300,000 clones, roughly nine tenths seen once, with over 9% in the top ten. Material: PBMCs or T cells enriched from blood (not recorded which). All receptors come from a woman aged 30 to 39 who had recovered from COVID-19.

The J gene is TRBJ1-6, the V gene TRBV20-1; TRBD1 is a possible D gene (5 bases). The germline gives CDR1 DFQATT, CDR2 SNEGSKA (reference sequence). V lost 5 bases and J 7 bases, leaving 6 bases between the germline ends. The length of the CDR3 is 11 residues. The CDR3 bases are TGCAGTGCTGGACAAAATTCACCCCTCCACTTT. Its translation: CSAGQNSPLHF.

This chain uses TRBV21-1 with TRBJ2-2; the table calls TRBD2, which could not be checked here. TRBV21-1 has pseudogene status. The CDR3 totals 17 residues. DNA of the CDR3: TGTGCCAGCAGCAAACACCTAGGGAGGTTTTGCACCGGGGAGCTGTTTTTT. This gives the protein CASSKHLGRFCTGELFF.

The rearrangement links TRBV7-2 to TRBJ1-2; D not resolved. Germline assignment: CDR1 SGHTA and CDR2 FQGNSA. The CDR3 contains 13 residues. Trimming cost V 5 bases and J 8 bases, with 15 bases left between them. CDR3 DNA sequence: TGTGCCAGCAGCGCCCAAGAATATGGCGGCTACACCTTC. This codes for CASSAQEYGGYTF.

This rearrangement joins TRBV25-1 to TRBJ2-7; D not resolved. Germline V lookup: CDR1 MGHDK, CDR2 SYGVNS. The CDR3 has 13 residues. The ends were cut back, 5 bases at V and 4 bases at J, with 12 bases in the middle. The CDR3 coding sequence is TGTGCCAGCAGTTACGGTCGCCGTTACGAGCAGTACTTC. As protein: CASSYGRRYEQYF.

As concerns this clone: The same CDR3 can be traced to other DNA sequences in this sample. V and J are TRBV18 and TRBJ1-1; D is unclear. The CDR3 is made up of 13 amino acids. The V gene lost 1 base and the J gene lost 3 bases, with 6 bases spanning the gap. Per germline, CDR1 KGHSH and CDR2 LQKENI. The CDR3 coding sequence is TGTGCCAGCTCACCACTTAGAGACACTGAAGCTTTCTTT. Amino acids: CASSPLRDTEAFF.